The 32 T cell receptor beta chains in this list originate from one sample, sequenced in a study of Graves' ophthalmopathy and Graves' hyperthyroidism. For repertoire sequencing, the TCR beta CDR3 regions were amplified from RNA transcripts. Amplification began with first-round RT-PCR using HTBI primers, then second-round multiplex PCR was performed. Each CDR3 protein is one row after TCRdb ran MiXCR on the multiplex PCR reads. The profile shows roughly 380,000 distinct CDR3 sequences, 15% of them singletons. Sequencing was carried out using peripheral blood. These receptors were taken from a woman aged 18-29 years with stable Graves' hyperthyroidism.

In this sample, this clonotype turned up once. A much larger clonotype is one base distant, so this may be a read error. The V call is TRBV6-1, the J call TRBJ2-7; tentatively, D is TRBD1 (5 bases). Trimming removed 4 bases at V and 3 bases at J, with 16 bases between. Germline V lookup: CDR1 MNHNS, CDR2 SASEGT. This CDR3 region has 15 residues. The CDR3 DNA reads as TGTGCCAGCAGTGGAACAGGAGTCAGCCTCTACGAGCAGTACGTC. This sequence encodes CASSGTGVSLYEQYV.

This clonotype was observed at least ten times. The chain joins TRBV20-1 to TRBJ1-1; no firm D call. The germline V gene has CDR1 DFQATT and CDR2 SNEGSKA (reference sequence). The CDR3 spans 13 residues. Trimming shortened V by 0 bases and J by 4 bases, and 9 bases separated the two germline ends. CDR3 loop: CSAREGFGTEAFF. The CDR3 DNA follows: TGCAGTGCTAGAGAGGGGTTCGGCACTGAAGCTTTCTTT.

V and J are TRBV6-5 and TRBJ1-1, with D unresolved. The CDR3 length is 12 residues. CDR1 is MNHEY and CDR2 is SVGAGI in the germline V gene. V was shortened by 2 bases and J by 8 bases, with 9 bases between the two germline ends. The CDR3 sequence: CASSYQDGEAFF. The CDR3 coding sequence is TGTGCCAGCAGTTACCAGGACGGAGAAGCTTTCTTT.

This clonotype was picked up many times. The chain couples TRBV12-5 to TRBJ2-2, with D maybe TRBD1 (6 bases). The V end lost 6 bases, the J end lost 5 bases, and 16 bases lay between the germline ends. Germline CDR1 is LGHNT and CDR2 is FRNRAP. The CDR3 sequence is 15 residues long. The CDR3: CASGSGRGYTGELFF. The CDR3 DNA follows: TGTGCTAGTGGCTCAGGCAGGGGTTATACCGGGGAGCTGTTTTTT.

Of note for this clonotype: A junction boundary mismatches the germline segment, possibly from a read error. The chain links TRBV5-6 to TRBJ2-4; possible D gene TRBD1, 6 bases. Germline-derived CDR1 and CDR2 are SGHDT and YYEEEE. The CDR3 is 14 amino acids. This chain's CDR3 is CASSGAAGAHIKYF. The CDR3 region has the DNA TGTGCCAGCAGCGGGGCGGCAGGGGCGCACATTAAGTACTTC.

J is TRBJ2-2 and V is TRBV7-2; D is unclear. Per the germline V gene, CDR1 is SGHTA and CDR2 is FQGNSA. Deletions cut 6 bases from V and 5 bases from J, with 31 bases between. The CDR3 contains 20 residues. The CDR3 region is CASRPKPVFGPPPRTGELFF. The CDR3 nucleotides are TGTGCCAGCAGACCTAAACCTGTATTTGGACCCCCCCCTAGGACCGGGGAGCTGTTTTTT.

The sample holds many counts of this clonotype. The rearrangement joins TRBV28 to TRBJ2-7; the D gene is possibly TRBD1 (5 bases). Trimming cost V 1 base and J 6 bases, with 10 bases left between them. The CDR3 runs to 13 residues. The V gene's germline CDR1 is MDHEN and CDR2 SYDVKM. The chain's CDR3 is CASSLFREGEQYF. The CDR3 nucleotides are TGTGCCAGCAGTTTATTCAGGGAAGGCGAGCAGTACTTC.

There are many counts of this clonotype. CDR3 in DNA: TGTGCCAGCAGCCCCAGCGCCGCCAACTATGGCTACACCTTC. This translates into CASSPSAANYGYTF. The chain uses TRBV2 and TRBJ1-2; D gene uncertain. The CDR3 is 14 residues long. Germline V gives CDR1 SNHLY, CDR2 FYNNEI. V was trimmed by 6 bases and J by 2 bases, leaving 13 bases between them.

This clonotype was counted only a few times. The chain couples TRBV6-5 to TRBJ2-2, with a possible D match to TRBD2 (6 bases). Between the trimmed V and J ends, which lost 2 bases and 1 base, there was a span of 14 bases. In germline, CDR1 is MNHEY, CDR2 SVGAGI. The CDR3 is 17 residues long. The DNA of the CDR3 is TGTGCCAGCAGTTACCAGGGACGGGGGAGGAACACCGGGGAGCTGTTTTTT. Amino acid sequence: CASSYQGRGRNTGELFF.

This clonotype was seen ten or more times. The rearrangement uses TRBV12-3 or TRBV12-4 and TRBJ2-7; D possibly corresponds to TRBD2 (6 bases). Trimming removed 3 bases at V and 1 base at J, with 16 bases between. The CDR3 is made up of 16 amino acids. The CDR3 bases are TGTGCCAGCAGTTTGGTCGGCGGCGGGGCTTCCTACGAGCAGTACTTC. Translation gives CASSLVGGGASYEQYF.

This clonotype was seen ten or more times. The chain employs TRBV3-1 and TRBJ1-2; 9 bases agree with TRBD1. This CDR3 contains 14 residues. From germline, CDR1 is LGHDT and CDR2 YNNKEL (reference sequence). The trim removed 4 bases at V and 7 bases at J, leaving 7 bases unmatched. The CDR3 DNA sequence: TGTGCCAGCAGCCCCTTCGGGACAGGGAGTGGCTACACCTTC. Its translation: CASSPFGTGSGYTF.

The CDR3 here is CASSTAGTDMNTEAFF. The CDR3 DNA follows: TGTGCCAGCAGTACAGCCGGGACAGACATGAACACTGAAGCTTTCTTT. The V call is TRBV2, the J call TRBJ1-1; TRBD1 aligns across 7 bases. V lost 5 bases, J lost 0 bases, and 9 bases stayed unmatched. The length of the CDR3 is 16 residues. The germline V gene encodes CDR1 SNHLY and CDR2 FYNNEI.

This clonotype came up many times. V and J are TRBV24-1 and TRBJ2-5, with 9 bases that match TRBD1. The CDR3 is 15 residues long. Germline CDR1 reads KGHDR; CDR2 reads SFDVKD. Trimming cost V 1 base and J 2 bases; bases outside gene matches: 1. In DNA, the CDR3 is TGTGCCACCAGTGATTTCGACAGGGGGCAAGAGACCCAGTACTTC. As protein: CATSDFDRGQETQYF.

This clonotype was detected many times. V and J are TRBV11-2 and TRBJ2-7; D is undetermined. The CDR3 consists of 15 residues. The germline gives CDR1 SGHAT, CDR2 FQNNGV. V was pared by 0 bases and J by 5 bases, with 14 bases between. CDR3 DNA: TGTGCCAGCAGCTTAGACAGTAGACGGGTAGACGAGCAGTACTTC. Protein product: CASSLDSRRVDEQYF.

This clonotype was found many times. The rearrangement joins TRBV20-1 to TRBJ1-1; weak D call: TRBD1 (6 bases). The CDR3 totals 12 residues. From germline, CDR1 is DFQATT and CDR2 SNEGSKA (reference sequence). V lost 3 bases and J lost 3, with 8 bases in between. The CDR3, as DNA: TGCAGTGCTAGGGCAGGGGACACTGAAGCTTTCTTT. This sequence encodes CSARAGDTEAFF.

Concerning this clonotype: The junction shows a germline mismatch at one end, possibly a read error. V and J are TRBV27 and TRBJ2-4, with a tentative D call TRBD1 (6 bases). Germline V gene data show CDR1 as MNHEY and CDR2 as SMNVEV (reference sequence). The CDR3 sequence is 12 residues long. CDR3 amino acids: CASRGAENIKYF. The CDR3 DNA reads TGTGCCAGCAGGGGGGCGGAAAACATTAAGTACTTC.

This clonotype has a count of ten or more. V is TRBV7-3 and J is TRBJ1-2; D possibly corresponds to TRBD1 (5 bases). Trimming took off 0 bases at V and 7 bases at J, with 9 bases between the two ends. The CDR3 length is 13 residues. From germline, CDR1 is SGHTA and CDR2 FQGTGA. The chain's CDR3 is CASSLTVGGGYTF. The CDR3 DNA follows: TGTGCCAGCAGCTTAACGGTGGGGGGTGGCTACACCTTC.

This clonotype was counted ten times or more. V and J are TRBV12-3 or TRBV12-4 and TRBJ2-7, with D hard to call. CDR3 length: 13 amino acids. V lost 2 bases and J 2 bases, leaving 7 bases between the germline ends. The CDR3 region has the DNA TGTGCCAGCAGTTTAAACATACCCTACGAGCAGTACTTC. Residues: CASSLNIPYEQYF.

This clonotype was picked up many times. Relative to the germline gene, one junction end is altered; a read error may explain this. This chain joins TRBV7-7 and TRBJ2-7; the match to TRBD1 covers 9 bases. Germline-derived CDR1 and CDR2 are SSHAT and FNYEAQ (reference sequence). The length of the CDR3 is 13 residues. For the CDR3, the DNA is TGTGCTAGCAGCTCGGGACAGGGAGGCGAGCAGTACTTC. This gives the protein CASSSGQGGEQYF.

This clonotype was counted at least ten times. The rearrangement uses TRBV5-1 and TRBJ2-7; 11 nucleotides align to TRBD1. Germline CDR1 SGHRS, CDR2 YFSETQ. V gave up 4 bases and J gave up 3 bases; unmatched junction bases: 6. The CDR3 covers 15 residues. CDR3 loop: CASSTGTGGLYEQYF. CDR3 sequence (DNA): TGCGCCAGCAGCACCGGGACAGGGGGACTCTACGAGCAGTACTTC.

This chain joins TRBV28 and TRBJ1-2; 7 bases are a match to TRBD1. In germline, CDR1 is MDHEN, CDR2 SYDVKM. Losses at the gene ends were 8 bases for V and 2 bases for J; bases not matched to a gene: 5. This CDR3 spans 13 amino acids. CDR3 residues: CASRDRDNYGYTF. The CDR3 nucleotides read TGTGCCAGCCGAGACAGGGACAACTATGGCTACACCTTC.

This clonotype occurred many times. The chain links TRBV6-2 or TRBV6-3 to TRBJ2-2, with D uncertain. Trimming removed 6 bases from V and 6 bases from J, with 8 bases in between. The CDR3 totals 12 residues. The germline V gene has CDR1 MNHEY and CDR2 SVGEGT. The CDR3 region has the DNA TGTGCCAGCAGCCCGCTTTCCGGGGAGCTGTTTTTT. Translated: CASSPLSGELFF.

This clonotype was recorded at least ten times. The chain joins TRBV7-9 to TRBJ1-2; TRBD1 matches at 7 bases. CDR1 is SEHNR, CDR2 FQNEAQ, per germline (reference sequence). V dropped 5 bases and J dropped 8; count of bases not matched to a gene: 11. The CDR3 is 14 amino acids. The CDR3 here is CASSPGTEQLGYTF. Here the CDR3 DNA reads TGTGCCAGCAGCCCGGGGACAGAACAACTAGGCTACACCTTC.

This clonotype is a singleton in its sample. The gene calls are TRBV6-1 and TRBJ1-2; 8 nucleotides agree with TRBD1. The CDR3 contains 13 residues. V lost 6 bases to trimming and J lost 6 bases; unmatched junction nucleotides: 6. Germline-derived CDR1 and CDR2 are MNHNS and SASEGT. The CDR3 here is CASRSGQGDGYTF. CDR3 bases: TGTGCCAGCAGATCCGGACAGGGCGATGGCTACACCTTC.

This clonotype was seen ten or more times. This chain joins TRBV12-3 or TRBV12-4 and TRBJ1-5, with D perhaps matching TRBD1 (6 bases). CDR3 length: 14 residues. Trimming left V 6 bases short and J 6 bases short, with 15 bases between. CDR3 DNA sequence: TGTGCCAGCAGCCGGAGGGGGTTGAGTCAGCCCCAGCATTTT. This sequence encodes CASSRRGLSQPQHF.

This clonotype was detected only once. The chain joins TRBV7-8 to TRBJ2-7; no clear D. The CDR3 spans 14 residues. The V end was cut by 1 base, the J end by 4 bases, with 11 bases between. Germline V gives CDR1 SGHVS, CDR2 FQNEAQ. The CDR3 protein is CASSLGMLQYEQYF. The CDR3 bases are TGTGCCAGCAGCTTAGGGATGTTGCAGTACGAGCAGTACTTC.

This clonotype was seen repeatedly, ten times or more. This sequence joins TRBV12-3 or TRBV12-4 and TRBJ2-5; tentative D call: TRBD2 (7 bases). CDR3 size: 16 residues. V was cut by 2 bases and J by 1 base, with 14 bases left in between. Written as DNA, the CDR3 is TGTGCCAGCAGTTTATGGGGGGGGCCCTCCCAAGAGACCCAGTACTTC. Translating gives CASSLWGGPSQETQYF.

The CDR3 is CASSSQGANEKLFF. The CDR3 DNA follows: TGTGCCAGCAGCTCACAGGGGGCGAATGAAAAACTGTTTTTT. The rearrangement uses TRBV7-9 and TRBJ1-4; 9 nucleotides line up with TRBD1. This CDR3 has 14 amino acids. The V gene end was trimmed by 4 bases and the J gene end by 5 bases; junction bases not matched to a gene: 2. The germline CDR1 and CDR2 sequences are SEHNR and FQNEAQ (reference sequence).

This clonotype turned up a few times. One base away lies a much larger clone, so this may be a sequencing read error. This chain links TRBV14 with TRBJ2-7; tentatively, D is TRBD2 (6 bases). The CDR3 runs 16 residues. In germline, CDR1 is SGHDN, CDR2 FVKESK. V was trimmed by 2 bases and J by 4 bases, leaving 18 bases between them. The DNA for the CDR3 is TGTGCCAGCAGCCAAACCGCGGGAAGGTGGCTGTACGAGCAGTACTTC. Encoded protein: CASSQTAGRWLYEQYF. Full variable domain (missing parts from reference TRBV14 and TRBJ2-7): EAGVTQFPSHSVIEKGQTVTLRCDPISGHDNLYWYRRVMGKEIKFLLHFVKESKQDESGMPNNRFLAERTGGTYSTLKVQPAELEDSGVYFCASSQTAGRWLYEQYFGPGTRLTVT.

Ten or more counts support this clonotype. The gene calls are TRBV6-2 or TRBV6-3 and TRBJ1-5; TRBD1 is a possible D gene (6 bases). With 5 bases removed from V and 3 bases from J, the gap between germline ends came to 17 bases. Germline V gene data show CDR1 as MNHEY and CDR2 as SVGEGT. The CDR3 is made up of 16 amino acids. The CDR3 DNA sequence: TGTGCCAGCAGTAACCCCGCCAGGGGCTACAATCAGCCCCAGCATTTT. Protein: CASSNPARGYNQPQHF.

There are a few counts of this clonotype. This sequence may be a read error, since a much larger clone differs from it by one base. This sequence joins TRBV11-2 and TRBJ1-1; no firm D call. The CDR3 is 13 amino acids. CDR1 is SGHAT, CDR2 FQNNGV, per germline. V was cut by 5 bases and J by 1 base, with 8 bases left in between. The DNA of the CDR3 is TGTGCCAGCAGCCAAGAGTCGAACACTGAAGCTTTCTTT. Encoded protein: CASSQESNTEAFF. Full variable domain (missing parts from reference TRBV11-2 and TRBJ1-1): EAGVAQSPRYKIIEKRQSVAFWCNPISGHATLYWYQQILGQGPKLLIQFQNNGVVDDSQLPKDRFSAERLKGVDSTLKIQPAKLEDSAVYLCASSQESNTEAFFGQGTRLTVV.

This clonotype turned up a few times. This chain joins TRBV11-2 and TRBJ2-7; D may be TRBD1 (6 bases). V shed 5 bases and J shed 2 bases, with 19 bases lying between them. Per the germline V gene, CDR1 is SGHAT and CDR2 is FQNNGV. This CDR3 has 16 amino acids. CDR3 region: CASSPRTGTQAYEQYF. Here the CDR3 DNA reads TGTGCCAGCAGCCCCCGGACCGGGACACAGGCCTACGAGCAGTACTTC.